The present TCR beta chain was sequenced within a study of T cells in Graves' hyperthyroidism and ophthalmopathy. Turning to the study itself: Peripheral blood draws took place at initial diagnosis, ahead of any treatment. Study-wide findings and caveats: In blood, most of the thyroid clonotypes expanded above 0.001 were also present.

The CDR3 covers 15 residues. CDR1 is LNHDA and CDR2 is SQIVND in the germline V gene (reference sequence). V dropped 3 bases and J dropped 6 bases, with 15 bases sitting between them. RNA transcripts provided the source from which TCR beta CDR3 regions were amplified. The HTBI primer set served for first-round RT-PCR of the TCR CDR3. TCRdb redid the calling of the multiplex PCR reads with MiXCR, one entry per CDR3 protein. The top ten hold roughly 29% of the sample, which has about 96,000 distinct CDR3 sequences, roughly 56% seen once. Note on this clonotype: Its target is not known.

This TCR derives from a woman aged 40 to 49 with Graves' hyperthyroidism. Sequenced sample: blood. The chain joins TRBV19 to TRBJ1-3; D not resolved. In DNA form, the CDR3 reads TGTGCCAGTAGTATGGAGACAAACCGGAAAAACACCATATATTTT. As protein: CASSMETNRKNTIYF.